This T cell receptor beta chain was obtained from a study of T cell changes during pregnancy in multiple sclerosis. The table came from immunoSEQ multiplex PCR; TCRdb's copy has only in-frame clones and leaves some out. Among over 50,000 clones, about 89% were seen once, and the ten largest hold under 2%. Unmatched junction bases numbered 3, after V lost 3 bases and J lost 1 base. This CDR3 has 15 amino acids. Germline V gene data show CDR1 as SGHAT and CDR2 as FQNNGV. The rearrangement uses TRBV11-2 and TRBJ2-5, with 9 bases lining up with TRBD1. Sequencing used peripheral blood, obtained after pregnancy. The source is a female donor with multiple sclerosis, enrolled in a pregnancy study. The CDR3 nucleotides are TGTGCCAGCAGCTTGGGACAGGGCCCCCAAGAGACCCAGTACTTC. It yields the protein CASSLGQGPQETQYF.